This TCR beta chain appears in the sequencing data of a study of T cells in Graves' hyperthyroidism and ophthalmopathy. Study summary: Peripheral blood was collected at initial diagnosis, before any treatment. Points from the study as a whole: Most expanded thyroid clonotypes above 0.001 also appeared in blood.

It was uncontrolled infection, other autoimmune disease, pregnancy or lactation that excluded patients. On the basis of clinical symptoms, serum thyroxine and TRAb, thyroid ultrasound and orbital computed tomography, diagnoses were made. The germline V gene encodes CDR1 KGHDR and CDR2 SFDVKD. With 1 base removed from V and 2 bases from J, the gap between germline ends came to 7 bases. The CDR3 is 14 amino acids. In this sample, this clonotype turned up many times. Its antigen is undetermined. RNA transcripts yielded amplified TCR beta CDR3 regions. Initially, a first-round RT-PCR of the TCR CDR3 employed the HTBI primer set. From the multiplex PCR reads, TCRdb called clonotypes with MiXCR, one entry per CDR3 protein. Of around 400,000 distinct CDR3 sequences listed, around 15% are singletons.

The chain has TRBV24-1 and TRBJ1-1; D not resolved. The TCR comes from a woman aged 55-70 years with Graves' ophthalmopathy. Material for sequencing was blood. The CDR3 here is CATSDFRGNTEAFF. CDR3 DNA sequence: TGTGCCACCAGTGATTTCCGGGGAAACACTGAAGCTTTCTTT.